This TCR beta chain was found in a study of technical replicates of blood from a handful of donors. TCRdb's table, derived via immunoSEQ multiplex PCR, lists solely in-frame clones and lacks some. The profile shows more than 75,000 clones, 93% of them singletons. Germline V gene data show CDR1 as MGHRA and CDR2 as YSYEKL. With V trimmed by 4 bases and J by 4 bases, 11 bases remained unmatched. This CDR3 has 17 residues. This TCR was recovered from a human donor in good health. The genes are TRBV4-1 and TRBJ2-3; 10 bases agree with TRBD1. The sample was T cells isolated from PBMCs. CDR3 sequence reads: CASSLLWGQGIPDTQYF. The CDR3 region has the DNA TGCGCCAGCAGCCTTCTTTGGGGACAGGGGATCCCAGATACGCAGTATTTT.